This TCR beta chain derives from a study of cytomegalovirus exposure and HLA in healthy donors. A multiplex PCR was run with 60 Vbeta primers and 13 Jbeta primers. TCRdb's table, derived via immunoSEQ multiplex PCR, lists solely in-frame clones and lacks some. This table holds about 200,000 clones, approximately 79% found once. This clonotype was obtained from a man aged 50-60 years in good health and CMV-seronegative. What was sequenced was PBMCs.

The CDR3 is CACAGGRSEQYF. The CDR3 DNA reads as TGTGCCTGTGCGGGGGGGAGGAGCGAGCAGTACTTC. The chain recombines TRBV30 with TRBJ2-7, with 9 bases fitting TRBD2. Germline V CDR1 and CDR2: GTSNPN, SVGIG (reference sequence). This CDR3 is 12 amino acids long. V lost 6 bases and J lost 6; bases outside the gene matches: 6.